The 9 T cell receptor beta chains given below trace back to one sample, sequenced in a study of cytomegalovirus exposure and HLA in healthy donors. PCR primers comprised 60 Vbeta and 13 Jbeta primers. Assay: immunoSEQ multiplex PCR; the TCRdb copy retains only in-frame clones and omits some. The table records about 110,000 clones, around three quarters of them present only once. Sequencing was carried out using PBMCs. These receptors all stem from a woman in her twenties or thirties in good health and CMV-seronegative.

This rearrangement joins TRBV5-1 to TRBJ2-2; 7 bases fit TRBD2. The ends lost 0 bases at V and 1 base at J; junction bases unmatched: 3. This CDR3 is 16 amino acids long. CDR1 is SGHRS and CDR2 is YFSETQ in the germline V gene. This CDR3 is CASSLAPSGNTGELFF. CDR3 bases: TGCGCCAGCAGCTTGGCTCCTAGCGGGAACACCGGGGAGCTGTTTTTT.

The J gene is TRBJ2-7, the V gene TRBV6-5; 8 nucleotides match TRBD2. Germline values: CDR1 MNHEY, CDR2 SVGAGI. V gave up 2 bases and J gave up 0 bases; unmatched junction bases: 0. This CDR3 comprises 14 residues. CDR3: CASSYAGGSYEQYF. The CDR3 region has the DNA TGTGCCAGCAGTTACGCGGGAGGCTCCTACGAGCAGTACTTC.

The J gene is TRBJ1-2, the V gene TRBV18, with TRBD1 identical over 7 bases. V shed 4 bases, J shed 3 bases, and the junction held 11 bases outside the gene matches. There are 16 residues in the CDR3. Germline lookup yields CDR1 KGHSH and CDR2 LQKENI. The DNA for the CDR3 is TGTGCCAGCTCACAAATTTCGGAAGGGGGCCACTATGGCTACACCTTC. Its protein product is CASSQISEGGHYGYTF.

This chain connects TRBV23-1 to TRBJ2-3, with 8 nucleotides matching TRBD1. TRBV23-1 is recorded as an ORF, its role being uncertain. The CDR3 runs 15 residues. Trimming cost V 7 bases and J 1 base; bases outside gene matches: 7. The DNA of the CDR3 is TGCGCCAGCACACTCCGGACAGGGCGCACAGATACGCAGTATTTT. Its translation: CASTLRTGRTDTQYF.

V and J are TRBV6-5 and TRBJ1-1, with TRBD1 as a possible D gene (6 bases). CDR1 is MNHEY and CDR2 is SVGAGI in the germline V gene. The CDR3 has 13 amino acids. Trimming took off 2 bases at V and 5 bases at J, with 9 bases between the two ends. CDR3 protein: CASSYQGLTEAFF. The CDR3 coding sequence is TGTGCCAGCAGTTACCAGGGGCTAACTGAAGCTTTCTTT.

The rearrangement uses TRBV29-1 and TRBJ2-7; D gene ambiguous. CDR1 and CDR2 (germline): SQVTM, ANQGSEA. The CDR3 runs 11 residues. Between the trimmed V and J ends, which lost 5 bases and 3 bases, there was a span of 8 bases. CDR3 sequence: CSVWSGYEQYF. The CDR3 nucleotides are TGCAGCGTTTGGTCAGGCTACGAGCAGTACTTC.

This chain uses TRBV18 with TRBJ1-2; weak D call: TRBD1 (6 bases). V dropped 1 base and J dropped 1 base, with 7 bases sitting between them. Germline assignment: CDR1 KGHSH and CDR2 LQKENI. The CDR3 has 14 amino acids. DNA of the CDR3: TGTGCCAGCTCACCACTGGACAGTAACTATGGCTACACCTTC. Protein sequence: CASSPLDSNYGYTF.

The rearrangement uses TRBV15 and TRBJ1-4, with D possibly TRBD1 on 5 matching bases. The germline V gene encodes CDR1 LNHNV and CDR2 YYDKDF (reference sequence). Trimming pared 1 base from V and 6 bases from J, leaving 15 bases between. The CDR3 is made up of 16 amino acids. The CDR3 here is CATSRGDSGMDEKLFF. In nucleotides, the CDR3 is TGTGCCACCAGCAGAGGGGATTCAGGGATGGATGAAAAACTGTTTTTT.

The sample holds one count of this clone. The chain uses TRBV7-9 and TRBJ2-7, with D possibly being TRBD2 (6 bases). Looked up from germline, CDR1 is SEHNR and CDR2 is FQNEAQ (reference sequence). This CDR3 region has 13 residues. V dropped 1 base and J dropped 6 bases, with 10 bases sitting between them. CDR3 nucleotides: TGTGCCAGCAGCTTAGGGGGAGGCGGCGAGCAGTACTTC. Protein: CASSLGGGGEQYF.